This passage covers 18 T cell receptor beta chains from one sample sequenced in a study of vaccination and CD4 T cells after COVID-19. Time point of the sample: late sampling 161 to 241 days after vaccination in a few convalescent patients. TCRdb re-called the PCR reads with MiXCR, one entry per CDR3 protein. The sample has approximately 29,000 distinct CDR3 sequences; 50% are singletons. The starting material was CD4+ T cells from blood, obtained about 7 months after SARS-CoV-2 vaccination. The receptors here all came from a human donor who had recovered from COVID-19.

There are a few counts of this clonotype. This chain uses TRBV20-1 with TRBJ2-1; 14 bases match TRBD2. V shed 4 bases, J shed 1 base, and the junction held 9 bases outside the gene matches. Per the germline V gene, CDR1 is DFQATT and CDR2 is SNEGSKA (reference sequence). The CDR3 is made up of 18 amino acids. The CDR3 here is CSANGLAGGGGSYNEQFF. CDR3 bases: TGCAGTGCTAACGGACTAGCGGGAGGAGGGGGGTCCTACAATGAGCAGTTCTTC.

The CDR3 region has the DNA TGTGCCAGCAGTCGTCAGGAGGGATCTACGCAGTATTTT. Its translation: CASSRQEGSTQYF. This chain uses TRBV27 with TRBJ2-3; TRBD2 is a possible D gene (6 bases). This CDR3 contains 13 residues. Looked up from germline, CDR1 is MNHEY and CDR2 is SMNVEV (reference sequence). V lost 5 bases and J lost 8, with 14 bases in between.

The chain carries TRBV19 and TRBJ2-4; no definite D call. The CDR3 runs to 13 residues. Deletions cut 2 bases from V and 8 bases from J, with 10 bases between. Germline CDR1 is LNHDA and CDR2 is SQIVND (reference sequence). The CDR3 sequence is CASSISHPYIQYF. The DNA for the CDR3 is TGTGCCAGTAGTATATCTCACCCCTACATTCAGTACTTC.

This clonotype appeared a few times. CDR3 loop: CASSLVGDIDGNTQYF. CDR3 coding DNA: TGTGCCAGCAGCTTGGTTGGCGATATAGATGGAAATACGCAGTATTTT. This chain joins TRBV5-6 and TRBJ2-3; D remains unclear. Per the germline V gene, CDR1 is SGHDT and CDR2 is YYEEEE. This CDR3 region has 16 residues. The germline V and J ends were trimmed by 0 bases and 7 bases, with 18 bases remaining between them. The variable domain in full, with the rest retrieved from reference TRBV5-6 and TRBJ2-3, is DAGVTQSPTHLIKTRGQQVTLRCSPKSGHDTVSWYQQALGQGPQFIFQYYEEEERQRGNFPDRFSGHQFPNYSSELNVNALLLGDSALYLCASSLVGDIDGNTQYFGPGTRLTVL.

This clonotype was picked up a small number of times. The V call is TRBV27, the J call TRBJ2-7, with 11 bases aligning to TRBD1. V gave up 5 bases and J gave up 7 bases; unmatched junction bases: 10. The CDR3 has 15 residues. Looked up from germline, CDR1 is MNHEY and CDR2 is SMNVEV (reference sequence). CDR3 sequence (DNA): TGTGCCAGCAGTCCCTACTCGGACAGGGGGCATGAGCAGTACTTC. This sequence encodes CASSPYSDRGHEQYF.

This clonotype was counted between two and nine times. The genes are TRBV19 and TRBJ2-3; D not resolved. The germline V gene has CDR1 LNHDA and CDR2 SQIVND (reference sequence). The CDR3 covers 11 residues. V was pared by 1 base and J by 5 bases, with 1 base between. This chain's CDR3 is CASSIGDTQYF. The CDR3 DNA reads TGTGCCAGTAGTATAGGAGATACGCAGTATTTT.

The chain is built from TRBV20-1 and TRBJ2-5, with 11 bases identical to TRBD2. The CDR3 extends over 14 amino acids. V was pared by 5 bases and J by 5 bases, with 7 bases of the junction left unmatched. Looked up from germline, CDR1 is DFQATT and CDR2 is SNEGSKA (reference sequence). The CDR3 is CSAPLAGVGETQYF. Here the CDR3 DNA reads TGCAGTGCTCCACTAGCGGGAGTCGGTGAGACCCAGTACTTC.

The CDR3 protein is CASSPQAGATDTQYF. The CDR3 DNA sequence: TGTGCCAGCAGCCCTCAAGCGGGAGCGACAGATACGCAGTATTTT. The chain joins TRBV7-3 to TRBJ2-3; 8 bases fit TRBD2. Germline V gene lookup returns CDR1 SGHTA and CDR2 FQGTGA. V shed 5 bases and J 3 bases; nucleotides not matched to a gene: 7. This CDR3 has 15 amino acids.

The rearrangement uses TRBV5-4 and TRBJ2-1; D is uncertain. The germline V gene has CDR1 SGHNT and CDR2 YYREEE (reference sequence). The CDR3 sequence is 11 residues long. V shed 5 bases and J shed 4 bases, with 4 bases lying between them. In DNA form, the CDR3 reads TGTGCCAGCAGGAAATACAATGAGCAGTTCTTC. This codes for CASRKYNEQFF.

The chain employs TRBV20-1 and TRBJ2-1; TRBD2 aligns across 16 bases. After removal of 1 base from V and 0 bases from J, the junction contained 9 bases not matched to a gene. The V gene's germline CDR1 is DFQATT and CDR2 SNEGSKA (reference sequence). The length of the CDR3 is 20 residues. CDR3 region: CSARATGTSGRESSYNEQFF. CDR3 coding DNA: TGCAGTGCTAGAGCTACCGGGACTAGCGGGAGGGAAAGCTCCTACAATGAGCAGTTCTTC.

V usage is TRBV19 and J usage is TRBJ2-7; no reliable D call. Germline loops: CDR1 LNHDA, CDR2 SQIVND (reference sequence). CDR3 length: 13 amino acids. Trimming stripped 4 bases from V and 3 bases from J, with 10 bases between. CDR3 sequence reads: CASSNGEVYEQYF. The CDR3 nucleotides read TGTGCCAGTAGTAATGGAGAAGTCTACGAGCAGTACTTC.

In this sample, this clonotype turned up a few times. The V call is TRBV7-8, the J call TRBJ1-5; perhaps TRBD1 as D (5 bases). The CDR3 runs 15 residues. Germline V gene sequence: CDR1 SGHVS, CDR2 FQNEAQ. V was pared by 2 bases and J by 3 bases, with 11 bases between. The CDR3 DNA reads as TGTGCCAGCAGCTTATTTCGGGACGACAATCAGCCCCAGCATTTT. Encoded protein: CASSLFRDDNQPQHF.

This clonotype has just a few counts. V and J are TRBV6-1 and TRBJ2-5, with 10 bases lining up with TRBD1. The CDR3 has 16 amino acids. V gave up 7 bases and J gave up 5 bases; unmatched junction bases: 13. CDR1 is MNHNS, CDR2 SASEGT, per germline. CDR3 protein: CASTLLDRGLYETQYF. In DNA form, the CDR3 reads TGTGCCAGCACCCTACTCGACAGGGGGCTTTATGAGACCCAGTACTTC.

The rearrangement uses TRBV2 and TRBJ1-1; D gene uncertain. Germline CDR1 and CDR2: SNHLY and FYNNEI. Trimming shortened V by 0 bases and J by 0 bases, and 14 bases separated the two germline ends. The CDR3 contains 17 residues. The CDR3 DNA is TGTGCCAGCAGTGAAGCGCTCATAAGACGGATGAACACTGAAGCTTTCTTT. Residues: CASSEALIRRMNTEAFF.

This clonotype was counted a few times. This rearrangement joins TRBV20-1 to TRBJ2-2; 8 bases fit TRBD1. CDR1 DFQATT and CDR2 SNEGSKA come from the germline V gene (reference sequence). CDR3 length equals 19 residues. Germline trimming cut 2 bases from V and 4 bases from J; bases unmatched to any gene: 18. CDR3 sequence (DNA): TGCAGTGCTAGACCGCCGCGCCGGGGACAGGTCCGGGGCACCGGGGAGCTGTTTTTT. This gives the protein CSARPPRRGQVRGTGELFF.

The gene calls are TRBV24-1 and TRBJ2-3; 8 nucleotides line up with TRBD1. Germline CDR1 and CDR2: KGHDR and SFDVKD. The CDR3 is 17 residues long. V was clipped by 4 bases and J by 0 bases; unmatched bases: 8. CDR3 DNA sequence: TGTGCCACCAGTGACACCCGACAGGGGACTAGCACAGATACGCAGTATTTT. Its translation: CATSDTRQGTSTDTQYF.

The rearrangement links TRBV27 to TRBJ2-5; the D gene could be TRBD1 or TRBD2 (5 bases each). The CDR3 runs 13 residues. The V and J ends lost 3 bases and 5 bases respectively, with 10 bases between them. The germline CDR1 and CDR2 sequences are MNHEY and SMNVEV (reference sequence). CDR3 DNA sequence: TGTGCCAGCAGTTTTGGGGGTTTGGAGACCCAGTACTTC. Translated, it gives CASSFGGLETQYF.

The chain recombines TRBV7-9 with TRBJ2-3; D possibly corresponds to TRBD2 (6 bases). Trimming removed 5 bases from V and 2 bases from J, with 17 bases in between. The CDR3 loop spans 16 amino acids. Looked up from germline, CDR1 is SEHNR and CDR2 is FQNEAQ (reference sequence). CDR3 sequence reads: CASSRYSGGATDTQYF. In DNA, the CDR3 is TGTGCCAGCAGCCGGTATAGCGGAGGAGCCACAGATACGCAGTATTTT.